The clone carrying this T cell receptor beta chain has only a few counts. Arm-PCR with iRepertoire HTBI primers amplified the CDR3 regions for these TCR beta libraries. TCRdb passed the multiplex PCR reads through MiXCR, listing each CDR3 protein once. The table records hundreds of thousands of distinct CDR3 sequences, 15% of them present only once. Germline CDR1 reads MDHEN; CDR2 reads SYDVKM. This CDR3 comprises 15 residues. Trimming pared 3 bases from V and 0 bases from J, leaving 11 bases between. These data belong to a study of regulatory T cells in long-lasting Graves disease. Noted time point: newly diagnosed GD, antithyroid drugs for less than 3 months. RNA isolated from PBMCs was used to make the TCR library. These same records also appear under a second study, on T cells in Graves' hyperthyroidism and ophthalmopathy. That report adds: These patients, aged 18 to 65, had recently diagnosed hyperthyroidism lasting under 2 months. Ophthalmopathy was predicted by the model a median of roughly 6 months ahead of onset.

The receptor was isolated from a woman in her thirties or forties with Graves disease. The specimen was peripheral blood mononuclear cells (PBMCs), collected at new diagnosis, from a patient treated with antithyroid drugs. This chain links TRBV28 with TRBJ2-5; D may be TRBD1 (6 bases). The CDR3 DNA reads TGTGCCAGCAGTTTTGTGGACAGAGACCAAGAGACCCAGTACTTC. Residues: CASSFVDRDQETQYF.